A selection of T cell receptor beta chains follows, all from one sample in a study of control samples from healthy donors and cancer patients. Using immunoSEQ multiplex PCR, the repertoire was profiled, and TCRdb retains in-frame clones only, with some absent. The data contain about 130,000 clones, over 85% of them singletons. The sample consisted of blood. The source is a man younger than 35 in good health. Both conserved end residues are part of each CDR3. D genes are given only for firm matches. The size of a clone is reported for some rows only, either as once, few or many, or as a class for expanded clones.

d_call j_call v_call clone_size cdr3_nt cdr3_aa
. TRBJ1-5 TRBV9 . TGTGCCAGCAGCGTAGCGGGGTCAAATCAGCCCCAGCATTTT CASSVAGSNQPQHF
. TRBJ1-2 TRBV4-1 . TGCGCCAGCAGACTGGACCCTGCTAATAACTATGGCTACACCTTC CASRLDPANNYGYTF
TRBD1 TRBJ1-1 TRBV5-4 . TGTGCCAGCAGCACGGGACAGAAGAACACTGAAGCTTTCTTT CASSTGQKNTEAFF
. TRBJ1-5 TRBV18 . TGTGCCAGCTCACCAGCTGGGTACAATCAGCCCCAGCATTTT CASSPAGYNQPQHF
. TRBJ2-7 TRBV4-1 . TGCGCCAGCAGCCCTAGACTCCAGAGCTCCTACGAGCAGTACTTC CASSPRLQSSYEQYF
. TRBJ1-1 TRBV5-1 . TGCGCCAGCAGCTATTCAAGCCTCTTACTTTCGAACACTGAAGCTTTCTTT CASSYSSLLLSNTEAFF
. TRBJ1-1 TRBV6-6 . TGTGCCAGCAGTTACTTCGCAGGGTCTGAAGCTTTCTTT CASSYFAGSEAFF
TRBD1 TRBJ1-2 TRBV7-2 . TGTGCCAGCAGCTTAGGGGAGGGACAGAACTATGGCTACACCTTC CASSLGEGQNYGYTF
TRBD2 TRBJ2-1 TRBV9 . TGTGCCAGCAGCGCAACTAGCGGGTTTTGGGCTGAGCAGTTCTTC CASSATSGFWAEQFF
. TRBJ1-4 TRBV7-9 . TGTGCCAGCAGCTTAGGGTCGACACATCGGGAAAAACTGTTTTTT CASSLGSTHREKLFF
. TRBJ1-2 TRBV6-5 . TGTGCCACGACGGGATCTAACTATGGCTACACCTTC CATTGSNYGYTF
. TRBJ2-2 TRBV7-9 . TGTGCCAGCAAGGAAGGGGTTATGACCGGGGAGCTGTTTTTT CASKEGVMTGELFF
TRBD1 TRBJ1-2 TRBV2 . TGTGCCAGCAGTAATACAGGGGATTCAGTCTATGGCTACACCTTC CASSNTGDSVYGYTF
TRBD1 TRBJ1-2 TRBV24-1 . TGTGCCACCAGTGATTCAGGGGGACGTGGCTACACCTTC CATSDSGGRGYTF
. TRBJ2-5 TRBV11-2 . TGTGCCAGCAGCTTCGACAGGGAGACCCAGTACTTC CASSFDRETQYF
TRBD1 TRBJ2-3 TRBV29-1 . TGCAGCGGGGGACAGGGGGTCACAGATACGCAGTATTTT CSGGQGVTDTQYF
. TRBJ1-1 TRBV29-1 . TGCAGCGTTGACCCGGCAGGAAGGGGCACTGAAGCTTTCTTT CSVDPAGRGTEAFF
TRBD2 TRBJ2-1 TRBV5-6 . TGTGCCAGCAGCCTGACTAGCGGGGGGGCTCGGTTTCGGTTCTTC CASSLTSGGARFRFF
. TRBJ1-2 TRBV4-1 . TGCGCCAGCAGCCAAGTAGGTGCTTTGGGTGGCTACACCTTC CASSQVGALGGYTF
TRBD1 TRBJ2-1 TRBV10-1 . TGCGCCAGCAGTCAGGGACAGGGGTACTACAATGAGCAGTTCTTC CASSQGQGYYNEQFF
. TRBJ2-3 TRBV6-6 . TGTGCCAGCAGTCCCTCTTTCGGTACGCAGTATTTT CASSPSFGTQYF
. TRBJ1-3 TRBV7-9 . TGTGCCAGCAGCCCGTGGCTCGGACAGGGAAACACCATATATTTT CASSPWLGQGNTIYF
. TRBJ2-6 TRBV7-9 . TGTGCCATCCCTCCTAGGATCTCTGGGGCCAACGTCCTGACTTTC CAIPPRISGANVLTF
TRBD2 TRBJ2-5 TRBV29-1 . TGCAGCGTTGAGAGGGGACTAAGGGAGACCCAGTACTTC CSVERGLRETQYF
TRBD1 TRBJ1-2 TRBV5-4 . TGTGCCAGCAGCTTCCGGGACAGGACTAACTATGGCTACACCTTC CASSFRDRTNYGYTF
. TRBJ2-2 TRBV9 . TGTGCCAGCAGCGCCCTCCTAGCCGGGGAGCTGTTTTTT CASSALLAGELFF
. TRBJ1-2 TRBV10-3 once TGTGCCATCATGGAGGGACACCCCTATGGCTACACCTTC CAIMEGHPYGYTF
. TRBJ2-7 TRBV7-9 . TGTGCCAGCAGCTTAGCAGGGGTTGGTTACGAGCAGTACTTC CASSLAGVGYEQYF
TRBD1 TRBJ2-6 TRBV7-9 . TGTGCCAGCAGCTTATATAGGACAGGGGCCGGGGCCAACGTCCTGACTTTC CASSLYRTGAGANVLTF
. TRBJ2-7 TRBV3-1/TRBV3-2 . TGTGCCAGCAGCCAAGCTGTTAGTGGCGAGCAGTACTTC CASSQAVSGEQYF
. TRBJ2-3 TRBV7-6 . TGTGCCAGCAGCTTACCCGGGGTGCTAGCGTGGTCCCCTAGCACAGATACGCAGTATTTT CASSLPGVLAWSPSTDTQYF
TRBD2 TRBJ2-2 TRBV11-3 . TGTGCCAGCAGCTTTAGCGGGGGGGCCGGGGAGCTGTTTTTT CASSFSGGAGELFF
. TRBJ2-3 TRBV7-9 . TGTGCCAGCAGCTTAGGGGCCATCATGGCAGATACGCAGTATTTT CASSLGAIMADTQYF
TRBD1 TRBJ1-1 TRBV2 . TGTGCCTCCCCCGGACAGGCAAACACTGAAGCTTTCTTT CASPGQANTEAFF
TRBD1 TRBJ1-1 TRBV18 few TGTGCCAGCTCACCACCAGTGTGGACCGGGACAGGGGGAACTGAAGCTTTCTTT CASSPPVWTGTGGTEAFF
TRBD2 TRBJ2-3 TRBV5-1 . TGCGCCAGCAGCTTGGAAGCGGGGGGCACAGATACGCAGTATTTT CASSLEAGGTDTQYF
. TRBJ2-7 TRBV2 . TGTGCCAGCAGTGAACAGGGAGCGTCCTACGAGCAGTACTTC CASSEQGASYEQYF
. TRBJ1-5 TRBV24-1 . TGTGCCACCAGTGAGAGACAGAGCAATCAGCCCCAGCATTTT CATSERQSNQPQHF
. TRBJ1-1 TRBV9 . TGTGCCAGCCGTTCCGGAATGAACACTGAAGCTTTCTTT CASRSGMNTEAFF
. TRBJ2-2 TRBV9 . TGTGCCAGCAGCGCCACCCTCCACGGGCGGGGCGGCACCGGGGAGCTGTTTTTT CASSATLHGRGGTGELFF
. TRBJ1-5 TRBV9 . TGTGCCAGCAGCGTAGAAGTAATGAGGATGGGGGGCTTTAGGGTTCAGCCCCAGCATTTT CASSVEVMRMGGFRVQPQHF
TRBD1 TRBJ1-4 TRBV5-1 . TGCGCCAGCAGCTTGGGACAGGGGATTGGAAAACTGTTTTTT CASSLGQGIGKLFF
TRBD2 TRBJ2-7 TRBV27 few TGTGCCAGCAGTTTTAAGGAGATCAAAGCGGGGGGGCCTTCCTACGAGCAGTACTTC CASSFKEIKAGGPSYEQYF
. TRBJ2-7 TRBV6-6 . TGTGCCAGCAGTTACGAGGAGGGCTACGAGCAGTACTTC CASSYEEGYEQYF
TRBD1 TRBJ2-1 TRBV13 . TGTGCCAGCACCCACCCCGACAGGGGCTACAATGAGCAGTTCTTC CASTHPDRGYNEQFF
. TRBJ1-1 TRBV27 . TGTGCCAGCAGTTTATCAAGAGGGACGGAAAACACTGAAGCTTTCTTT CASSLSRGTENTEAFF
. TRBJ2-3 TRBV4-2 . TGTGCCAGCAGCCAAGATAGGGGTCTGGCGCAGTATTTT CASSQDRGLAQYF
. TRBJ2-1 TRBV19 . TGTGCCAGTAGTATAGGCCTAGGGGCGACCTACAATGAGCAGTTCTTC CASSIGLGATYNEQFF
. TRBJ1-3 TRBV19 . TGTGCCAGTAGTATTCACCGGGGGGGGACTGGAAACACCATATATTTT CASSIHRGGTGNTIYF
TRBD1 TRBJ2-5 TRBV5-6 . TGTGCCAGCAGCCCAGGGACAGGGCAAGAGACCCAGTACTTC CASSPGTGQETQYF
. TRBJ1-1 TRBV30 . TGTGCCTGGAGTGTGGAGGGCGGGCAGAGAGCTTTCTTT CAWSVEGGQRAFF
. TRBJ1-3 TRBV3-1/TRBV3-2 . TGTGCCAGCAGCTACAGGGAGCATTACGATTTT CASSYREHYDF